This TCR beta chain was observed in a study of T cell repertoires in cytomegalovirus infection. Study at large: CMV infection plus the matching HLA type was flagged by public TCR beta signatures.

Comment on this clonotype: Its target is not known.

Study conclusions and caveats: HLA-C-restricted TCR beta clonotypes specific for CMV led the ex vivo response. Of the TCR beta families, the public ones yielded a cumulative frequency that identified carriers of CMV plus the relevant HLA.

TCRdb reprocessed the reads with MiXCR, giving one entry per CDR3 protein. Of about 240,000 distinct CDR3 sequences in the sample, 9% to 15% were seen once. CDR3 length: 13 residues. V lost 5 bases to trimming and J lost 4 bases, with 12 bases between them. Per germline, CDR1 SGHRS and CDR2 YFSETQ. The V call is TRBV5-1, the J call TRBJ1-2; D possibly corresponds to TRBD1 (5 bases). This receptor was identified in a human donor in good health (CMV status not recorded). Some clones in this sample may be carry-over from other donors' samples. Sequencing was carried out using PBMCs. The DNA of the CDR3 is TGCGCCAGCAGTGAAGGGGCCAGCTATGGCTACACCTTC. Translating it yields CASSEGASYGYTF.